This T cell receptor (beta chain) was identified during a study of blood T cell repertoires in COVID-19. Study as a whole: Researchers got acute and convalescent COVID-19 samples from the United States, Italy and Spain. The analysed material was cDNA or gDNA that came from T cells, B-cell-depleted T cells, or PBMCs.

This CDR3 contains 12 residues. Germline CDR1 is MDHEN and CDR2 is SYDVKM. Trimming took 7 bases from V and 6 from J, leaving 10 bases between them. In the original workflow: Amplifying reference gene primers gave estimates of nucleated cell counts. TCRdb keeps only in-frame clones here, not all; method: immunoSEQ multiplex PCR. V, J and clone size reflect that table, while D and trimming were determined from the DNA. The table has around 190,000 clones, 80% to 90% seen once. This receptor was taken from a man in his 70s with active or convalescent COVID-19. Sequenced sample: peripheral blood. J is TRBJ2-1 and V is TRBV28; D unresolved. The CDR3: CASTLRRNEQFF. The CDR3 region has the DNA TGTGCCAGCACCCTCCGTCGCAATGAGCAGTTCTTC.